Listed here is a single T cell receptor (beta chain). The antigen is unknown. Germline loops: CDR1 MNHNS, CDR2 SASEGT. V dropped 3 bases and J dropped 5 bases, with 2 bases sitting between them. This CDR3 has 11 amino acids. This record belongs to a study of T cells in localized non-small cell lung cancer. Findings and limits, study-wide: There was higher T cell clonality in uninvolved adjacent lung than in tumor, and it was highest there. There was an association of higher blood T cell density with longer overall survival. A median of about 58 of the top 100 tumor clones appeared in adjacent lung, which was paired and uninvolved.

The protocol was immunoSEQ multiplex PCR, while the TCRdb copy is restricted to in-frame clones and leaves out a portion. The sample has around 96,000 clones, roughly 91% seen once. This sequence joins TRBV6-1 and TRBJ1-5; D is uncertain. The origin of this receptor is a woman aged 35 to 75 with stage II squamous cell lung carcinoma. Specimen: PBMCs, collected before any cancer treatment. In nucleotides, the CDR3 is TGTGCCAGCAGTGAGGATCAGCCCCAGCATTTT. Translated, it gives CASSEDQPQHF.